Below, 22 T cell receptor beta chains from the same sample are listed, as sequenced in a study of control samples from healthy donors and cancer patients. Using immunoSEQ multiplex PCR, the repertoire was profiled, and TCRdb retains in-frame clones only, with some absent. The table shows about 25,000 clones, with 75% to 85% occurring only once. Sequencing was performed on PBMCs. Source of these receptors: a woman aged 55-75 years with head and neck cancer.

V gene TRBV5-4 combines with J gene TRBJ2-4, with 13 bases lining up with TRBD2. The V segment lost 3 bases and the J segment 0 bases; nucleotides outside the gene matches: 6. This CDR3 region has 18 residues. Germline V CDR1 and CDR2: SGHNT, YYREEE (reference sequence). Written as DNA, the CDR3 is TGTGCCAGCAGCTCCGGACTAGCGGGAGAACAAGCCAAAAACATTCAGTACTTC. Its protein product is CASSSGLAGEQAKNIQYF.

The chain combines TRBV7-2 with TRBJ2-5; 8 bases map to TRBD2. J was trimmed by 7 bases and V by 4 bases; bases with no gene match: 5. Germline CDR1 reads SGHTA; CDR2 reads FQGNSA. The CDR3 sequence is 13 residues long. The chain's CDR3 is CASSSSAGGTQYF. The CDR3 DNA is TGTGCCAGCAGCTCATCGGCGGGGGGGACCCAGTACTTC.

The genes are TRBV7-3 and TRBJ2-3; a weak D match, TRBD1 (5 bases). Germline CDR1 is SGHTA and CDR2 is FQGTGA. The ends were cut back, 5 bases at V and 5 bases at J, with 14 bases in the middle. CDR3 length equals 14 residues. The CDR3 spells CASSVQGAEDTQYF. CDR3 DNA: TGTGCCAGCAGCGTTCAGGGTGCAGAAGATACGCAGTATTTT.

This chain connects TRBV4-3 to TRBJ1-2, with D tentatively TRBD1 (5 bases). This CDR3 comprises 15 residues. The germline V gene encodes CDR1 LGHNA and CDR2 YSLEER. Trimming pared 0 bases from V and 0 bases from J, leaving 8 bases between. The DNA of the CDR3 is TGCGCCAGCAGCCAAGAGGAGGGGCCTAACTATGGCTACACCTTC. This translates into CASSQEEGPNYGYTF.

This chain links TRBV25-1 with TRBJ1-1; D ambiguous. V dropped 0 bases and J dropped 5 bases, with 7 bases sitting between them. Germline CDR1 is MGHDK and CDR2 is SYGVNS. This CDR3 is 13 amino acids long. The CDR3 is CASSEYLGTEAFF. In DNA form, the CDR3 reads TGTGCCAGCAGTGAATATTTGGGAACTGAAGCTTTCTTT.

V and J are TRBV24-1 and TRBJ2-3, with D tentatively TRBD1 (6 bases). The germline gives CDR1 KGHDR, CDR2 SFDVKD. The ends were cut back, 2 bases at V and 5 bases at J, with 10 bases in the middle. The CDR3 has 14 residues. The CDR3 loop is CATSDYGRGDTQYF. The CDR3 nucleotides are TGTGCCACCAGTGATTACGGCAGGGGAGATACGCAGTATTTT.

CDR3 sequence reads: CASSDSNYGYTF. DNA for the CDR3: TGTGCCAGCAGTGACAGTAACTATGGCTACACCTTC. This chain links TRBV6-2 or TRBV6-3 with TRBJ1-2; D possibly corresponds to TRBD1 (5 bases). Per germline, CDR1 MNHEY and CDR2 SVGEGT. The CDR3 contains 12 residues. Trimming pared 5 bases from V and 1 base from J, leaving 5 bases between.

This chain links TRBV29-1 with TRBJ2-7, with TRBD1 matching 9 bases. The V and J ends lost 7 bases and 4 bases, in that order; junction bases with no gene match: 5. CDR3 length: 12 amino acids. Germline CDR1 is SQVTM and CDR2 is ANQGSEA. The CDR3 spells CSGGTGRYEQYF. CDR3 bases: TGCAGCGGAGGGACAGGGCGGTACGAGCAGTACTTC.

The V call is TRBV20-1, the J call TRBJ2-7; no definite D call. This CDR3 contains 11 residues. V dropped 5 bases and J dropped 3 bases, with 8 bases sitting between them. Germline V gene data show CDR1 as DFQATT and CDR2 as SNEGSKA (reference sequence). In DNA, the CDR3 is TGCAGTGCTTCGGATGGCTACGAGCAGTACTTC. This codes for CSASDGYEQYF.

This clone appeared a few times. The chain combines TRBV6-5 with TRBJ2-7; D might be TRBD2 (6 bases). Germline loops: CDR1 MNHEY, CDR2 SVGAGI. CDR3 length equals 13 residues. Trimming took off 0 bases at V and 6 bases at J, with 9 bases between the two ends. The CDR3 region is CASSYSRGSEQYF. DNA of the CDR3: TGTGCCAGCAGTTACTCACGGGGGTCCGAGCAGTACTTC.

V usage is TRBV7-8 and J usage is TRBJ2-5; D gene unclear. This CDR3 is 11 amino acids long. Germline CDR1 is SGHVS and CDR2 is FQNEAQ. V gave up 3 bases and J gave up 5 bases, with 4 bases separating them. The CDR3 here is CASSLWETQYF. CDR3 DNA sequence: TGTGCCAGCAGCTTGTGGGAGACCCAGTACTTC.

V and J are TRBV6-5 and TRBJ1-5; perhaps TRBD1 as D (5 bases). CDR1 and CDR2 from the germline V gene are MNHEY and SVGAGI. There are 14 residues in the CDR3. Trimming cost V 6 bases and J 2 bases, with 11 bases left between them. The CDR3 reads CASSPRGRNQPQHF. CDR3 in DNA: TGTGCCAGCAGCCCCCGGGGCCGCAATCAGCCCCAGCATTTT.

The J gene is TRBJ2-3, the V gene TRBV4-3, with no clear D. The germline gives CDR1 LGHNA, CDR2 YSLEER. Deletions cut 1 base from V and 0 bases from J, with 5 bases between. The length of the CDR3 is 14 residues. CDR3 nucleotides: TGCGCCAGCAGCCAAGGCCCTAGCACAGATACGCAGTATTTT. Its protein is CASSQGPSTDTQYF.

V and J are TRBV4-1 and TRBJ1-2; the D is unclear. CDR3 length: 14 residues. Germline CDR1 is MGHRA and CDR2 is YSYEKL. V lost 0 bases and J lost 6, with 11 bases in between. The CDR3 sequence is CASSQDGQTNGYTF. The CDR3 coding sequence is TGCGCCAGCAGCCAAGATGGGCAGACAAATGGCTACACCTTC.

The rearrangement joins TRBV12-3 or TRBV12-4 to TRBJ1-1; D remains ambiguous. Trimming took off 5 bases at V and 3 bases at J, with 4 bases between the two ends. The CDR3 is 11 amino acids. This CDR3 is CASSLYTEAFF. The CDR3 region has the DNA TGTGCCAGCAGTCTATACACTGAAGCTTTCTTT.

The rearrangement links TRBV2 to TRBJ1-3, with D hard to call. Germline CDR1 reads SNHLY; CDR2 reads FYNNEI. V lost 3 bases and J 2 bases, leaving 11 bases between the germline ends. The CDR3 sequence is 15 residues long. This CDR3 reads CASSDLGRAGNTIYF. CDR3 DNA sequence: TGTGCCAGCAGTGATCTGGGCCGGGCTGGAAACACCATATATTTT.

DNA of the CDR3: TGTGCCAGCAGCTTAGTCCCCTCAGGGACAGTTTCTAATTCACCCCTCCACTTT. The encoded protein is CASSLVPSGTVSNSPLHF. The V gene is TRBV7-2, the J gene TRBJ1-6; TRBD1 aligns across 7 bases. The length of the CDR3 is 18 residues. Trimming took 1 base from V and 6 from J; bases not matched to a gene: 12. The germline CDR1 and CDR2 sequences are SGHTA and FQGNSA.

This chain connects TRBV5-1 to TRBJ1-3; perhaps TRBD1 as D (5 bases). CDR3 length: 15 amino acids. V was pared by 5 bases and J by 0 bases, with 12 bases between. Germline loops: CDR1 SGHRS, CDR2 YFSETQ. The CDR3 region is CASSQDSRSGNTIYF. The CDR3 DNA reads TGCGCCAGCAGTCAAGACAGTCGCTCTGGAAACACCATATATTTT.

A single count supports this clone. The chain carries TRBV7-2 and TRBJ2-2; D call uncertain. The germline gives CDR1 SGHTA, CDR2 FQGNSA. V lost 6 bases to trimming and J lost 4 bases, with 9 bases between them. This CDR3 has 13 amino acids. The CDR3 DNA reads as TGTGCCAGCAGTTACAAGGTCACCGGGGAGCTGTTTTTT. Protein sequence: CASSYKVTGELFF.

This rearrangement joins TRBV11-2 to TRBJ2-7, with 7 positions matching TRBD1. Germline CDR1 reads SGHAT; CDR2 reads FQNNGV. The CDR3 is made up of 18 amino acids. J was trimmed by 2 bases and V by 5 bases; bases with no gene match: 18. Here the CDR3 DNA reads TGTGCCAGCAGCCCAATTAGCAGAGCCCGGGACAGCACCTACGAGCAGTACTTC. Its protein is CASSPISRARDSTYEQYF.

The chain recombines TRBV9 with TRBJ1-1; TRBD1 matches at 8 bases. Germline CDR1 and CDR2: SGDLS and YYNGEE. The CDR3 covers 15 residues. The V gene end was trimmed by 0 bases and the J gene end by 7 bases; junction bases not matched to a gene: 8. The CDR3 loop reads CASSVGTTGGGEAFF. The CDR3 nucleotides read TGTGCCAGCAGCGTAGGGACAACAGGGGGAGGTGAAGCTTTCTTT.

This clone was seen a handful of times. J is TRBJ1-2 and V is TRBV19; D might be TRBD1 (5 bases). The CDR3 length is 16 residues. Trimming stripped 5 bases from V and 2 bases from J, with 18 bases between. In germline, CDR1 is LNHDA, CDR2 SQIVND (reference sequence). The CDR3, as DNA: TGTGCCAGTAGTGCCTCCGGGACGGGGGTGAACTATGGCTACACCTTC. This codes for CASSASGTGVNYGYTF.